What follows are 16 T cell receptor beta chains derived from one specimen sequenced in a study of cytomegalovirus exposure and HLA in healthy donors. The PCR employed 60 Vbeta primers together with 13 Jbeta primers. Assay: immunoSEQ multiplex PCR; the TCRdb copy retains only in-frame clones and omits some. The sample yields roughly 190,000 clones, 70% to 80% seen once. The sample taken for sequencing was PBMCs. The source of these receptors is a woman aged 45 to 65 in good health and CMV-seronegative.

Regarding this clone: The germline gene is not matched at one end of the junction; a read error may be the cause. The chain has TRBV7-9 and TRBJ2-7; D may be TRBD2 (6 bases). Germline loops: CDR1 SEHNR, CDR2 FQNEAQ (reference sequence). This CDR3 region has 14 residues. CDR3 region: CSSSSPWEDYEQYF. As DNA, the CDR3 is TGTTCCAGCAGCTCTCCATGGGAGGACTACGAGCAGTACTTC.

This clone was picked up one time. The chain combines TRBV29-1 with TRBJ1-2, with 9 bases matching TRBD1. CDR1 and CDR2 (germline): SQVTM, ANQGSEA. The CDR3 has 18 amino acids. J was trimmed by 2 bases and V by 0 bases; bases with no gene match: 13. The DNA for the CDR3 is TGCAGCGTTGAAGATCAGGGGGGGATGGGGACAGGGAACTATGGCTACACCTTC. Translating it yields CSVEDQGGMGTGNYGYTF. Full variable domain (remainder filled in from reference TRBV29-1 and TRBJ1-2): SAVISQKPSRDICQRGTSLTIQCQVDSQVTMMFWYRQQPGQSLTLIATANQGSEATYESGFVIDKFPISRPNLTFSTLTVSNMSPEDSSIYLCSVEDQGGMGTGNYGYTFGSGTRLTVV.

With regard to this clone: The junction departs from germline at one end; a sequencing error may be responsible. The CDR3 loop reads CASNSGNRASYGYTF. The CDR3 region has the DNA TGTGCCAGTAATTCGGGAAACAGGGCTTCCTATGGCTACACTTTC. The V gene is TRBV19, the J gene TRBJ1-2; weak D call: TRBD1 (6 bases). The CDR3 loop spans 15 amino acids. CDR1 is LNHDA, CDR2 SQIVND, per germline (reference sequence).

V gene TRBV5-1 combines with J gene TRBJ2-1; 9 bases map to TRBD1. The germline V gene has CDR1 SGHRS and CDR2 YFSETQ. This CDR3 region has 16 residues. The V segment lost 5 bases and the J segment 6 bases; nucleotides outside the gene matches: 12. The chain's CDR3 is CASSSAPGQGFNEQFF. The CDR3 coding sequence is TGCGCCAGCAGTTCCGCCCCGGGACAGGGATTCAATGAGCAGTTCTTC.

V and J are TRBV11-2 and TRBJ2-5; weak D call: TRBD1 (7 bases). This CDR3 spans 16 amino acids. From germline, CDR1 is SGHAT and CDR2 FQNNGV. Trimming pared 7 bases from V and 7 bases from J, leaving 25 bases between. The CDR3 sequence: CASTPPFGGGWGTQYF. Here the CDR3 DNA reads TGTGCCAGCACCCCGCCGTTTGGAGGGGGCTGGGGGACCCAGTACTTC.

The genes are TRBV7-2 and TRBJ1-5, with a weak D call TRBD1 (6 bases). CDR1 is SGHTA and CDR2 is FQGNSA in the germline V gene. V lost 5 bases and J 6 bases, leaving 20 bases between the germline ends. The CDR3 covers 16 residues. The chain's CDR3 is CASSKVRGRVSQPQHF. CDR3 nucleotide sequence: TGTGCCAGCAGCAAAGTCAGGGGAAGGGTTTCTCAGCCCCAGCATTTT.

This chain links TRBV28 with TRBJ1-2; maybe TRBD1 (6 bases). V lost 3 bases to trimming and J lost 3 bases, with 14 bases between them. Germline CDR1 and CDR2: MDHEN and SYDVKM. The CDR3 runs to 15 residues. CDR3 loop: CASSFPAGVYYGYTF. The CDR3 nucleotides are TGTGCCAGCAGTTTCCCCGCAGGGGTGTACTATGGCTACACCTTC.

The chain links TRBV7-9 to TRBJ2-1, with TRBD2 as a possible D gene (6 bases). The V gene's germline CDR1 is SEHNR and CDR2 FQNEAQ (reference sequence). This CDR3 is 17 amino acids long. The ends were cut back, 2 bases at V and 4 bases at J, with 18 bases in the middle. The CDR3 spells CASSLLFPSGTYNEQFF. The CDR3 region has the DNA TGTGCCAGCAGCTTACTCTTCCCGTCAGGGACTTACAATGAGCAGTTCTTC.

This CDR3 is CATAPQGGSTGELFF. The DNA for the CDR3 is TGTGCCACCGCCCCACAGGGTGGAAGCACCGGGGAGCTGTTTTTT. The gene calls are TRBV19 and TRBJ2-2, with a possible D match to TRBD1 (6 bases). The CDR3 length is 15 residues. V dropped 10 bases and J dropped 4 bases, with 19 bases sitting between them. CDR1 and CDR2 from the germline V gene are LNHDA and SQIVND (reference sequence). The entire variable domain, with the rest obtained from reference TRBV19 and TRBJ2-2, is as follows: DGGITQSPKYLFRKEGQNVTLSCEQNLNHDAMYWYRQDPGQGLRLIYYSQIVNDFQKGDIAEGYSVSREKKESFPLTVTSAQKNPTAFYLCATAPQGGSTGELFFGEGSRLTVL.

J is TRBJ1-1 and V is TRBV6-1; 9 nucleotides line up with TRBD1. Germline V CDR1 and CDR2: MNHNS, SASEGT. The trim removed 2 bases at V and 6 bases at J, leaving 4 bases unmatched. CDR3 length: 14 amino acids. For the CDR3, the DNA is TGTGCCAGCAGTGAAACACAGGGGGCTTCTGAAGCTTTCTTT. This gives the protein CASSETQGASEAFF.

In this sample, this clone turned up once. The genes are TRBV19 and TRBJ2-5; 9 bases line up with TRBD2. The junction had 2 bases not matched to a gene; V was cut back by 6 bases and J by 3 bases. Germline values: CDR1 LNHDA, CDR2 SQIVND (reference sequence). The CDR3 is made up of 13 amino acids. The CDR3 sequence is CASSASGKETQYF. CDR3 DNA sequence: TGTGCCAGTAGCGCTAGCGGGAAAGAGACCCAGTACTTC.

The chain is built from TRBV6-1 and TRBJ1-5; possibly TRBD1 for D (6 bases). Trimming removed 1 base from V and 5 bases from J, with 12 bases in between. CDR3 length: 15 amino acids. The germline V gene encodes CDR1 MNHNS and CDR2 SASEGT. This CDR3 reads CASSEGTVGYQPQHF. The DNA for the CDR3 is TGTGCCAGCAGTGAAGGGACAGTAGGGTATCAGCCCCAGCATTTT.

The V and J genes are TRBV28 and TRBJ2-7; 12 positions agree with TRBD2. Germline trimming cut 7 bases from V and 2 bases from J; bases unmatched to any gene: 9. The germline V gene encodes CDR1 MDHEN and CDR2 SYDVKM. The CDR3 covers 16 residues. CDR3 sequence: CASTPALAGGTYEQYF. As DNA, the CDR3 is TGTGCCAGCACCCCGGCCCTAGCGGGAGGGACCTACGAGCAGTACTTC.

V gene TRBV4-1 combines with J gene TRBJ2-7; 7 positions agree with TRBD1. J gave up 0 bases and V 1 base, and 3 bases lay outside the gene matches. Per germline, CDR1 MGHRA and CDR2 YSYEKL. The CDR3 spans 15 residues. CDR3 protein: CASSQGQGSSYEQYF. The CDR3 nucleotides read TGCGCCAGCAGCCAAGGACAGGGAAGCTCCTACGAGCAGTACTTC.

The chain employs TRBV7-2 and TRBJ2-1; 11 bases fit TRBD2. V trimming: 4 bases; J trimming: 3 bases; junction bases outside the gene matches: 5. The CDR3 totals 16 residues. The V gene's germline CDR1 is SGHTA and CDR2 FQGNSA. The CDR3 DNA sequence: TGTGCCAGCAGCTATACTAGCGGGGGCCGCTACAATGAGCAGTTCTTC. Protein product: CASSYTSGGRYNEQFF.

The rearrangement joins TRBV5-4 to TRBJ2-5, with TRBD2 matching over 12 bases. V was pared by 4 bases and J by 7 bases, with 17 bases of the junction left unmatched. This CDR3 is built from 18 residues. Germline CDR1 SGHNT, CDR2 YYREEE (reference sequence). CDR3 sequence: CASSPGGPSGGVLGTQYF. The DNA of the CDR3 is TGTGCCAGCAGCCCCGGGGGCCCTAGCGGGGGGGTTTTAGGGACCCAGTACTTC.